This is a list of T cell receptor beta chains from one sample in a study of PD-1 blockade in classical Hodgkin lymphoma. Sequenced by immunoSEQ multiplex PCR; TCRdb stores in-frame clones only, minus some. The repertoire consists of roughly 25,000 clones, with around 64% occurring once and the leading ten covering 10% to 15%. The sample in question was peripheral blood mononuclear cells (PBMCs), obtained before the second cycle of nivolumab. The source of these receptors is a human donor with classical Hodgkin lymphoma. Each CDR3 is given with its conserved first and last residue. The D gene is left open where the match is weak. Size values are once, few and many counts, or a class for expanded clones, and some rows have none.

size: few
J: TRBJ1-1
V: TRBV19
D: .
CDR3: CASSIPPRGRTEAFF
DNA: TGTGCCAGTAGTATCCCCCCCAGGGGTAGGACTGAAGCTTTCTTT

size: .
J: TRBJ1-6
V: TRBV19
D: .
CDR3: CASSIETDNSPLHF
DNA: TGTGCCAGTAGTATTGAGACGGATAATTCACCCCTCCACTTT

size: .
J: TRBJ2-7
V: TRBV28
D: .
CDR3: CASRGIEQYF
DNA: TGTGCCAGCAGGGGGATCGAGCAGTACTTC

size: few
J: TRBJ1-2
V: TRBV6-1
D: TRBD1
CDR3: CASSDYGQGVGYTF
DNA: TGTGCCAGCAGTGACTACGGACAGGGGGTGGGCTACACCTTC

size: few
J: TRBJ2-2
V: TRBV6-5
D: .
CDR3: CASSSPNTGELFF
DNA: TGTGCCAGCAGTTCCCCAAACACCGGGGAGCTGTTTTTT

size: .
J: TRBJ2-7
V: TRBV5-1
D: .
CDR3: CASSLESQKLYEQYF
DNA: TGCGCCAGCAGCTTGGAGTCCCAAAAATTATACGAGCAGTACTTC

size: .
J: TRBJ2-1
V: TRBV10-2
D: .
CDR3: CASSDPGNEQFF
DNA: TGCGCCAGCAGTGATCCTGGCAATGAGCAGTTCTTC

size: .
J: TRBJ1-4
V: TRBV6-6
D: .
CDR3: CATQGYNEKLFF
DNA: TGTGCCACCCAGGGGTATAATGAAAAACTGTTTTTT

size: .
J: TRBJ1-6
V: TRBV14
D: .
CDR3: CASSQDRERSPLHF
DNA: TGTGCCAGCAGCCAAGACAGGGAGCGGTCACCCCTCCACTTT

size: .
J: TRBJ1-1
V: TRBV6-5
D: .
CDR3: CASSYSPSNTEAFF
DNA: TGTGCCAGCAGTTACTCACCCTCGAACACTGAAGCTTTCTTT

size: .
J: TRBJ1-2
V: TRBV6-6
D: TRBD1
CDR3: CASSYSWDSYGYTF
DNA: TGTGCCAGCAGTTACTCGTGGGACAGCTATGGCTACACCTTC

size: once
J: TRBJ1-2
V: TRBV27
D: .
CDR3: CASSSTLNYGYTF
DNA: TGTGCCAGCAGTTCCACCCTGAACTATGGCTACACCTTC

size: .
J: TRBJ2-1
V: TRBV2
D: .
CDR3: CASRGRGGVGEQFF
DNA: TGTGCCAGCAGGGGGAGGGGGGGCGTGGGTGAGCAGTTCTTC

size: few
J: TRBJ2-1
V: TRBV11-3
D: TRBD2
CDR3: CASSLGASGANEQFF
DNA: TGTGCCAGCAGCTTAGGGGCTAGCGGGGCCAATGAGCAGTTCTTC

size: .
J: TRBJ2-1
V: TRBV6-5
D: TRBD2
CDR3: CASSPTSGFYNEQFF
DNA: TGTGCCAGCAGCCCGACTAGCGGGTTCTACAATGAGCAGTTCTTC

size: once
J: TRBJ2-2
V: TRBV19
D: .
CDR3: CASRSGLGQGANTGELFF
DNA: TGTGCCAGTAGAAGCGGGTTAGGGCAGGGCGCGAACACCGGGGAGCTGTTTTTT

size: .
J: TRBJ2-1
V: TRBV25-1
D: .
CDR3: CASSEYPQGYGNEQFF
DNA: TGTGCCAGCAGTGAATACCCCCAGGGATACGGCAATGAGCAGTTCTTC

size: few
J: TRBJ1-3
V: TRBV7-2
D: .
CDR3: CASSPSGNTIYF
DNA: TGTGCCAGCAGTCCGTCTGGAAACACCATATATTTT

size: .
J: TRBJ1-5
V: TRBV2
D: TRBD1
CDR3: CARSGTGGRQPQHF
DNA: TGTGCCAGGTCCGGGACAGGGGGCCGTCAGCCCCAGCATTTT

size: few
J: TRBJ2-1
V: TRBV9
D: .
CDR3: CASSVEGLAAQFF
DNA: TGTGCCAGCAGCGTAGAGGGGTTAGCCGCGCAGTTCTTC

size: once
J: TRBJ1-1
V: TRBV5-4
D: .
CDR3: CASSLRGGSSDTEAFF
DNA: TGTGCCAGCAGCTTGCGTGGGGGGTCCTCTGACACTGAAGCTTTCTTT

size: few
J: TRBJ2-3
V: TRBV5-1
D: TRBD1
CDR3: CASSSGQGFTDTQYF
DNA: TGCGCCAGCAGCTCGGGACAGGGGTTCACAGATACGCAGTATTTT

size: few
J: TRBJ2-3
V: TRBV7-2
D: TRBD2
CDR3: CASSWGLEDTQYF
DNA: TGTGCCAGCAGCTGGGGACTAGAAGATACGCAGTATTTT

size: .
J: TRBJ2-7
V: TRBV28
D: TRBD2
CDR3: CASSLYREVSYEQYF
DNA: TGTGCCAGCAGTTTATACCGGGAGGTCTCCTACGAGCAGTACTTC

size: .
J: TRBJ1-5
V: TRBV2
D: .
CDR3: CASSVYRDQPQHF
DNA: TGTGCCAGCAGTGTTTACAGAGATCAGCCCCAGCATTTT

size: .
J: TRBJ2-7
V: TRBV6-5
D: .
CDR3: CASSTFYRDEQYF
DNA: TGTGCCAGCAGTACGTTTTACAGGGACGAGCAGTACTTC

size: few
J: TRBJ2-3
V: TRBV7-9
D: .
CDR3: CASSLTDARDTQYF
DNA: TGTGCCAGCAGCTTAACGGATGCCCGGGATACGCAGTATTTT

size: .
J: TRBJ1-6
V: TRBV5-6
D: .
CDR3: CASSTFRTAYNSPLHF
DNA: TGTGCCAGCAGCACCTTCAGGACAGCTTATAATTCACCCCTCCACTTT

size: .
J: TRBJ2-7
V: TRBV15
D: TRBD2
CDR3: CATSRDGAGGSVGYEQYF
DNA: TGTGCCACCAGCAGAGATGGGGCGGGAGGGAGCGTGGGCTACGAGCAGTACTTC

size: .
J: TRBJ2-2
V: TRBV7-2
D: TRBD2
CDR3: CASSPGTSGRGIPGELFF
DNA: TGTGCCAGCAGCCCCGGGACTAGCGGGAGGGGTATCCCCGGGGAGCTGTTTTTT

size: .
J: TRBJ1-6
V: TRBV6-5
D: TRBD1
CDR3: CASSPGQGGNSPLHF
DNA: TGTGCCAGCAGCCCGGGACAGGGGGGGAATTCACCCCTCCACTTT

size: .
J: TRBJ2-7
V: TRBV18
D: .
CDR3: CASSPSSYEQYF
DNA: TGTGCCAGCTCACCAAGCTCCTACGAGCAGTACTTC

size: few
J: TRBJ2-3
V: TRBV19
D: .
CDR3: CASSIDRTVDTQYF
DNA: TGTGCCAGTAGTATAGATAGGACCGTAGATACGCAGTATTTT

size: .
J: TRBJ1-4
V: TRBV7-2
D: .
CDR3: CASNSGTSEKLFF
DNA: TGTGCCAGCAACTCCGGGACGTCTGAAAAACTGTTTTTT

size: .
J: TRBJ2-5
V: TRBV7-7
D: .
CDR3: CASSLGGGRGETQYF
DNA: TGTGCCAGCAGCTTAGGGGGTGGCAGGGGTGAGACCCAGTACTTC

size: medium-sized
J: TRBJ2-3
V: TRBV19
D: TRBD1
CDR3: CASSIRQGSDTQYF
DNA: TGTGCCAGTAGTATCCGACAGGGCTCAGATACGCAGTATTTT

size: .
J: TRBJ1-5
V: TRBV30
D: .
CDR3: CAWAGAGQPQHF
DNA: TGTGCCTGGGCCGGGGCCGGGCAGCCCCAGCATTTT

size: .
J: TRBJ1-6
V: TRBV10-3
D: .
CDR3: CAIRARDDNSPLHF
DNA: TGTGCCATTCGCGCCCGGGACGATAATTCACCCCTCCACTTT

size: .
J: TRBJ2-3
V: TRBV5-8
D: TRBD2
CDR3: CASSLALAGGGTDTQYF
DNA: TGTGCCAGCAGCTTGGCTCTAGCGGGAGGAGGCACAGATACGCAGTATTTT

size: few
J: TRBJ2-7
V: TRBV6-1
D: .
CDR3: CASSGRGSSYEQYF
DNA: TGTGCCAGCAGTGGTCGGGGATCCTCCTACGAGCAGTACTTC

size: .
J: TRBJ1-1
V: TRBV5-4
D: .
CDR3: CASSPSENTEAFF
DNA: TGTGCCAGCAGCCCCTCGGAGAACACTGAAGCTTTCTTT

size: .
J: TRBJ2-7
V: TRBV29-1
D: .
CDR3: CSVADSYEQYF
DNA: TGCAGCGTTGCCGACTCCTACGAGCAGTACTTC

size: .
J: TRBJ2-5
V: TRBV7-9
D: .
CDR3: CASSHGRGYQETQYF
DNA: TGCGCCAGCAGCCACGGAAGGGGCTACCAAGAGACCCAGTACTTC

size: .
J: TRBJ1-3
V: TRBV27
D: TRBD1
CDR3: CASSLSDRAGNTIYF
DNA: TGTGCCAGCAGTTTATCCGACAGGGCTGGAAACACCATATATTTT